Described below is a single TCR beta chain sequence and its context. Its specificity is not known. These data are taken from a study of cytomegalovirus exposure and HLA in healthy donors. Notes on the study in general: Specificity of a few CMV-associated chains for CMV antigens was verified in vitro.

The PCR contained 60 Vbeta and 13 Jbeta primers. This table comes from immunoSEQ multiplex PCR, and its TCRdb copy is limited to in-frame clones, with some not included. The repertoire holds about 150,000 clones, with 70% to 85% as singletons. The CDR3 totals 14 residues. CDR1 LNHDA and CDR2 SQIVND come from the germline V gene (reference sequence). V shed 7 bases and J 8 bases; nucleotides not matched to a gene: 11. Source material: PBMCs. The TCR was taken from a man between 18 and 35 years old in good health and CMV-seronegative. The chain links TRBV19 to TRBJ2-1, with 7 nucleotides matching TRBD2. CDR3 nucleotide sequence: TGTGCCAGTACATCTAGGGTGGGAGGGGATGAGCAGTTCTTC. It codes for CASTSRVGGDEQFF. Filled out from reference TRBV19 and TRBJ2-1, the complete variable domain reads DGGITQSPKYLFRKEGQNVTLSCEQNLNHDAMYWYRQDPGQGLRLIYYSQIVNDFQKGDIAEGYSVSREKKESFPLTVTSAQKNPTAFYLCASTSRVGGDEQFFGPGTRLTVL.